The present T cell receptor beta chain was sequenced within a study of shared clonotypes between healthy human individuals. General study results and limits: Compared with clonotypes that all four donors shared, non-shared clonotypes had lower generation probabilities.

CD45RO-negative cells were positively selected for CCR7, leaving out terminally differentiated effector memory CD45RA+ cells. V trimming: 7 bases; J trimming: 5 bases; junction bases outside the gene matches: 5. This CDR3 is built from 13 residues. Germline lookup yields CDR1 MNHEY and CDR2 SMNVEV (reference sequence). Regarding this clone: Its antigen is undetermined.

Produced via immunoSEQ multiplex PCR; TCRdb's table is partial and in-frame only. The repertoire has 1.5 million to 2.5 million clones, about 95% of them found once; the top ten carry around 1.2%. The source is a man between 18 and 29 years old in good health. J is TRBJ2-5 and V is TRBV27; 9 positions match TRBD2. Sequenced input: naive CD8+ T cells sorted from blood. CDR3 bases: TGTGCCAGCAAATTAGCGGGAGTCGAGACCCAGTACTTC. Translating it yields CASKLAGVETQYF.